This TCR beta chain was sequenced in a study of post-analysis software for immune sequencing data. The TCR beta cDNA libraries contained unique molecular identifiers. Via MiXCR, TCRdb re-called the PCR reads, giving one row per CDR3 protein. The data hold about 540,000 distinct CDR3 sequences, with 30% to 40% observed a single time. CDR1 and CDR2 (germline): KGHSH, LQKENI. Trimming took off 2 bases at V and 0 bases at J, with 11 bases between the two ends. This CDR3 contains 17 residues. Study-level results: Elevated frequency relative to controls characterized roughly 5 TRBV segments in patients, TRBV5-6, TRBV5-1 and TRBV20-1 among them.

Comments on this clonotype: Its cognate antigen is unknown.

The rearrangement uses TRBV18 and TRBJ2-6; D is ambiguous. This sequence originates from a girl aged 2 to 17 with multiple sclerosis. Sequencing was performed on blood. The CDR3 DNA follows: TGTGCCAGCTCACCATTGGCGTCCAGCTCTGGGGCCAACGTCCTGACTTTC. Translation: CASSPLASSSGANVLTF.